Given below is one T cell receptor (beta chain) in context. Antigen unknown. The data were taken from a study of cytomegalovirus exposure and HLA in healthy donors. Study details: Early release data held tens of millions of unique TCRs from HLA-typed donors.

This PCR relied on a set of 60 Vbeta primers and 13 Jbeta primers. The protocol was immunoSEQ multiplex PCR, while the TCRdb copy is restricted to in-frame clones and leaves out a portion. Among roughly 150,000 clones listed, around 66% were seen once. V was clipped by 3 bases and J by 4 bases; unmatched bases: 3. This CDR3 comprises 13 residues. Per germline, CDR1 SNHLY and CDR2 FYNNEI. Broader study findings: Segments of the TCR beta V type were, in most cases, productive about 90% or about 30% of the time in an earlier analysis. According to a later analysis, most TCR beta chains associated with CMV appeared HLA-restricted.

J is TRBJ2-7 and V is TRBV2; TRBD2 matches at 7 bases. Material: PBMCs. The clonotype originates from a woman between 25 and 40 years old in good health and CMV-seropositive. The CDR3 coding sequence is TGTGCCAGCAGTGAGACTAGCCGGTACGAGCAGTACTTC. This sequence encodes CASSETSRYEQYF.